The present T cell receptor beta chain was sequenced within a study of blood T cell repertoires in COVID-19. The overall study: Researchers got acute and convalescent COVID-19 samples from the United States, Italy and Spain. PBMCs, B-cell-depleted T cells, or T cells were the source of the cDNA or gDNA that made up the material.

This clone appeared a single time. V shed 0 bases, J shed 8 bases, and the junction held 11 bases outside the gene matches. Germline V CDR1 and CDR2: SQVTM, ANQGSEA. The CDR3 has 15 residues. Study processing details: Nucleated cell counts were estimated from reference gene primer amplification. Data came from immunoSEQ multiplex PCR; TCRdb stores just in-frame clones and leaves some out. That table furnishes V, J and clone size, whereas the DNA furnished D and trimming. The sample yields some 300,000 clones, about 85% seen once. The clonotype comes from a man aged 18 to 35 with active or convalescent COVID-19. This rearrangement joins TRBV29-1 to TRBJ2-7; 9 bases fit TRBD1. Sequencing used peripheral blood. CDR3 region: CSVEDSYRGLPQQYF. The CDR3 DNA follows: TGCAGCGTTGAAGATAGCTACAGGGGGCTGCCCCAGCAGTACTTC.